Listed below are T cell receptor beta chains from one sample, sequenced in a study of a mutant IDH1 vaccine in newly diagnosed glioma. Sequencing was performed with immunoSEQ multiplex PCR; in TCRdb, only in-frame clones are kept and a portion is missing. The sample yields over 55,000 clones, 90% seen once. For these receptors, no antigen is known. The sample consisted of PBMCs, taken from a glioma patient whose treatment included an IDH1 peptide vaccine. The receptors were gathered from a woman between 40 and 55 years old with glioma. CDR3s include the opening cysteine and the closing phenylalanine or tryptophan. D genes are given only for firm matches. Size is stated for part of the rows, as once, few or many counts, or as a class when the clone is expanded.

v_gene	d_gene	abundance	j_gene	CDR3aa	CDR3nt
TRBV11-2	.	.	TRBJ2-1	CASSPIRGGKGNEQFF	TGTGCCAGCAGCCCTATCAGGGGCGGCAAAGGGAATGAGCAGTTCTTC
TRBV27	.	.	TRBJ2-5	CASQPRGGETQYF	TGTGCCAGCCAACCGAGGGGGGGGGAGACCCAGTACTTC
TRBV19	TRBD2	.	TRBJ2-7	CASSFAGGFYEQYF	TGTGCCAGTAGTTTTGCGGGAGGGTTCTACGAGCAGTACTTC
TRBV6-5	.	.	TRBJ1-1	CASSYEGGTNSEAFF	TGTGCCAGCAGTTACGAGGGGGGGACAAACTCTGAAGCTTTCTTT
TRBV7-9	.	.	TRBJ2-1	CASSPADQVSDEQFF	TGTGCCAGCAGCCCAGCCGACCAGGTATCGGATGAGCAGTTCTTC
TRBV6-5	.	few	TRBJ1-1	CASSYGTAPNTEAFF	TGTGCCAGCAGTTACGGGACCGCGCCGAACACTGAAGCTTTCTTT
TRBV10-3	TRBD1	.	TRBJ2-5	CAISGQGIETQYF	TGTGCCATCAGTGGACAGGGGATAGAGACCCAGTACTTC
TRBV11-2	.	.	TRBJ1-1	CASSFRGRVDTEAFF	TGTGCCAGCAGCTTTCGGGGAAGGGTGGACACTGAAGCTTTCTTT
TRBV7-9	.	.	TRBJ2-7	CASSLGWESYEQYF	TGTGCCAGCAGCTTAGGGTGGGAATCCTACGAGCAGTACTTC
TRBV2	TRBD2	.	TRBJ2-3	CASGTTFTDTQYF	TGTGCCAGTGGGACTACTTTCACAGATACGCAGTATTTT
TRBV7-9	.	once	TRBJ2-7	CASSSGTWEQYF	TGTGCCAGCAGCTCAGGTACCTGGGAGCAGTACTTC
TRBV5-1	TRBD1	.	TRBJ2-7	CASSLVGDRSYEQYF	TGCGCCAGCAGCTTGGTAGGGGACAGGTCCTACGAGCAGTACTTC
TRBV11-1	.	.	TRBJ2-7	CASSLRGAPSYEQYF	TGTGCCAGCAGCCTCAGGGGGGCCCCCTCCTACGAGCAGTACTTC
TRBV7-2	.	.	TRBJ1-3	CASSLVARGNTIYF	TGTGCCAGCAGCTTAGTGGCTCGGGGAAACACCATATATTTT
TRBV5-4	.	once	TRBJ2-1	CASSPSGTRSYNEQFF	TGTGCCAGCAGCCCGTCTGGGACACGCTCCTACAATGAGCAGTTCTTC
TRBV19	.	.	TRBJ1-5	CASSRTVYSNQPQHF	TGTGCCAGTAGTAGGACAGTTTATAGCAATCAGCCCCAGCATTTT
TRBV2	TRBD2	.	TRBJ2-7	CASRTGTSGGGYEQYF	TGTGCCAGCAGAACCGGGACTAGCGGGGGGGGTTACGAGCAGTACTTC
TRBV13	TRBD2	once	TRBJ2-1	CASSLVASGRFNEQFF	TGTGCCAGCAGCTTAGTAGCTAGCGGGAGATTCAATGAGCAGTTCTTC
TRBV2	.	.	TRBJ1-1	CASSGEGTEAFF	TGTGCCAGCAGTGGGGAGGGCACTGAAGCTTTCTTT
TRBV25-1	TRBD2	.	TRBJ2-2	CASKVGGTGELFF	TGTGCCAGCAAGGTGGGAGGGACCGGGGAGCTGTTTTTT
TRBV7-9	.	.	TRBJ2-5	CASSQMGGVQETQYF	TGTGCCAGCAGCCAAATGGGCGGGGTGCAAGAGACCCAGTACTTC
TRBV6-5	TRBD1	.	TRBJ1-2	CASSYYWTGGYGYTF	TGTGCCAGCAGTTACTACTGGACAGGGGGGTATGGCTACACCTTC
TRBV7-2	TRBD1	.	TRBJ1-5	CASSPDRGVQPQHF	TGTGCCAGCAGCCCCGACAGGGGAGTTCAGCCCCAGCATTTT
TRBV6-4	.	.	TRBJ1-1	CASSDPVGWPNTEAFF	TGTGCCAGCAGTGACCCCGTTGGGTGGCCGAACACTGAAGCTTTCTTT
TRBV5-1	.	.	TRBJ1-4	CASSLAFSGEGNEKLFF	TGCGCCAGCAGCTTGGCCTTCAGCGGGGAAGGGAATGAAAAACTGTTTTTT
TRBV7-6	.	.	TRBJ2-2	CASSLRGELFF	TGTGCCAGCAGCTTACGCGGGGAGCTGTTTTTT
TRBV4-3	TRBD1	few	TRBJ2-5	CASSQDLYGTAHQETQYF	TGCGCCAGCAGCCAAGATCTTTATGGGACAGCACATCAAGAGACCCAGTACTTC
TRBV19	.	.	TRBJ1-6	CASSPRVGSPLHF	TGTGCCAGTAGCCCCAGGGTCGGATCACCCCTCCACTTT
TRBV27	.	.	TRBJ1-1	CASSSRTKNTEAFF	TGTGCCAGCAGTTCCCGGACAAAGAACACTGAAGCTTTCTTT
TRBV4-1	TRBD1	.	TRBJ1-2	CASSQGTGGYGYTF	TGCGCCAGCAGCCAAGGGACAGGGGGCTATGGCTACACCTTC
TRBV5-6	.	.	TRBJ2-7	CASSLRGLGTSYEQYF	TGTGCCAGCAGCTTGAGAGGGTTAGGGACTTCCTACGAGCAGTACTTC
TRBV7-3	.	.	TRBJ2-3	CASSLGLADTQYF	TGTGCCAGCAGTCTGGGGCTAGCAGATACGCAGTATTTT
TRBV6-5	TRBD1	.	TRBJ1-4	CASSYDWGQTNEKLFF	TGTGCCAGCAGTTACGACTGGGGACAGACTAATGAAAAACTGTTTTTT
TRBV21-1	.	.	TRBJ1-2	CATHPYYGYTF	TGTGCCACCCACCCCTACTATGGCTACACCTTC
TRBV6-5	TRBD2	once	TRBJ2-1	CASSYGTSGNEQFF	TGTGCCAGCAGTTACGGGACTAGCGGCAATGAGCAGTTCTTC
TRBV5-1	.	.	TRBJ2-7	CASAQGDVPYEQYF	TGCGCCAGCGCACAGGGCGACGTACCCTACGAGCAGTACTTC
TRBV7-7	TRBD2	.	TRBJ2-1	CASSPLAGGFEQFF	TGTGCTAGCAGCCCTTTAGCGGGAGGGTTTGAGCAGTTCTTC
TRBV6-5	TRBD1	.	TRBJ1-1	CASSPRGQLNTEAFF	TGTGCCAGCAGTCCCAGGGGACAGCTAAACACTGAAGCTTTCTTT
TRBV9	TRBD2	.	TRBJ2-3	CASSVYGGTDTQYF	TGTGCCAGCAGCGTCTACGGGGGGACAGATACGCAGTATTTT
TRBV13	TRBD1	.	TRBJ2-7	CASSLGQGVLSYEQYF	TGTGCCAGCAGCTTAGGACAGGGGGTGCTAAGCTACGAGCAGTACTTC
TRBV7-8	.	.	TRBJ2-1	CASSLATAPRSSYNEQFF	TGTGCCAGCAGCTTAGCCACAGCACCCCGGAGCTCCTACAATGAGCAGTTCTTC
TRBV7-9	TRBD1	.	TRBJ1-4	CASSSGQGDEKLFF	TGTGCCAGCAGCTCGGGACAGGGGGATGAAAAACTGTTTTTT
TRBV19	.	.	TRBJ1-2	CASSIEAGRPRHDGYTF	TGTGCCAGTAGTATAGAGGCCGGCAGGCCCCGGCATGATGGCTACACCTTC
TRBV29-1	.	.	TRBJ1-1	CSVAGRAMNTEAFF	TGCAGCGTTGCTGGCAGGGCTATGAACACTGAAGCTTTCTTT
TRBV4-3	.	.	TRBJ2-5	CASSPGPSETQYF	TGCGCCAGCAGCCCGGGGCCGAGTGAGACCCAGTACTTC
TRBV5-1	.	.	TRBJ2-5	CASQGQGPQETQYF	TGCGCCAGCCAAGGTCAGGGACCCCAAGAGACCCAGTACTTC